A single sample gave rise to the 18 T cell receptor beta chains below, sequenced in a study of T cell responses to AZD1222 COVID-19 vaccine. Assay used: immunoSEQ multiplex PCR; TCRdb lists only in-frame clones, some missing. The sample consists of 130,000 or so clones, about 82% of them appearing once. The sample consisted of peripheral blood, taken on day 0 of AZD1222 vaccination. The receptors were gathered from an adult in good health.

In DNA, the CDR3 is TGTGCCAGCAGCGTAGGTAGCGGGAGAATAGAGACCCAGTACTTC. Its translation: CASSVGSGRIETQYF. The chain uses TRBV9 and TRBJ2-5; TRBD2 matches at 9 bases. V shed 0 bases, J shed 4 bases, and the junction held 4 bases outside the gene matches. Germline V lookup: CDR1 SGDLS, CDR2 YYNGEE. CDR3 length equals 15 residues.

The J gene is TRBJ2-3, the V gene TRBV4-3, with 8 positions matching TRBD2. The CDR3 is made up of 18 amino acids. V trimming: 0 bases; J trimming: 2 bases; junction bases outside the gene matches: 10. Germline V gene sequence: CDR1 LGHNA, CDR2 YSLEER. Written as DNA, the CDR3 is TGCGCCAGCAGCCAAGATGTGAGCGGGGGAAGATACACAGATACGCAGTATTTT. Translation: CASSQDVSGGRYTDTQYF.

The CDR3 region is CASSQDDGITGNTIYF. Here the CDR3 DNA reads TGCGCCAGCAGCCAAGACGATGGGATTACAGGAAACACCATATATTTT. J is TRBJ1-3 and V is TRBV4-1; D unresolved. The CDR3 length is 16 residues. Germline V gene data show CDR1 as MGHRA and CDR2 as YSYEKL. With 0 bases removed from V and 4 bases from J, the gap between germline ends came to 13 bases.

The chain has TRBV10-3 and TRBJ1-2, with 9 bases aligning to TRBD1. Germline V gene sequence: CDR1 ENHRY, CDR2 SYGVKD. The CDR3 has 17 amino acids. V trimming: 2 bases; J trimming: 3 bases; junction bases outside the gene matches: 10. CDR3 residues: CAISERGGTGIDYGYTF. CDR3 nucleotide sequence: TGTGCCATCAGTGAGCGTGGTGGGACAGGGATCGACTATGGCTACACCTTC.

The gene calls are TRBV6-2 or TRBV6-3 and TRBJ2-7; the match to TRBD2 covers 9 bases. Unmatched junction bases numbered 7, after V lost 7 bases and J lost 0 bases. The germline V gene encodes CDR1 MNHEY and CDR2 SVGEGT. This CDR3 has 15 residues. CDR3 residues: CASTPIAGASYEQYF. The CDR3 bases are TGTGCCAGCACCCCGATAGCGGGGGCCTCCTACGAGCAGTACTTC.

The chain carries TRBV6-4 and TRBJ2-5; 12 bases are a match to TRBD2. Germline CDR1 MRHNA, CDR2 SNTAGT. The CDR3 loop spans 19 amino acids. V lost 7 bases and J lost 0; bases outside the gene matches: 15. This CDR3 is CASIRLAGGQTRYQETQYF. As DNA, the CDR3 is TGTGCCAGCATCAGGCTAGCGGGGGGGCAAACAAGGTACCAAGAGACCCAGTACTTC.

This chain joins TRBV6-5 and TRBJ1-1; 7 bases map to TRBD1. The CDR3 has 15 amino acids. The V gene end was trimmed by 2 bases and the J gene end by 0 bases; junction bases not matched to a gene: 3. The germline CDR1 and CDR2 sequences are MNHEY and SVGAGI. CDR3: CASSYGDSMNTEAFF. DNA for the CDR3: TGTGCCAGCAGTTACGGGGACAGCATGAACACTGAAGCTTTCTTT.

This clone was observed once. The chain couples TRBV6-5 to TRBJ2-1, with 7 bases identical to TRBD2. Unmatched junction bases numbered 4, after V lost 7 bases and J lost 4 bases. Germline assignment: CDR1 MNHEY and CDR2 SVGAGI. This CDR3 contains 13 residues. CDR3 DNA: TGTGCCAGCACCGTGGGAGGGTACAATGAGCAGTTCTTC. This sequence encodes CASTVGGYNEQFF.

The CDR3 spells CASSQDGQDGYTF. CDR3 sequence (DNA): TGTGCCAGCAGCCAAGATGGGCAGGATGGCTACACCTTC. The V gene is TRBV14, the J gene TRBJ1-2; D is unclear. Germline-derived CDR1 and CDR2 are SGHDN and FVKESK. The CDR3 runs 13 residues. V was cut by 0 bases and J by 6 bases, with 8 bases left in between.

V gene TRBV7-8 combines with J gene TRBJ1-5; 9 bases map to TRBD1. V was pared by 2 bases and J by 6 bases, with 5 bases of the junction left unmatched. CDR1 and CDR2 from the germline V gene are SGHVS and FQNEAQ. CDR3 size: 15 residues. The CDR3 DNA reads TGTGCCAGCAGCTTACCGGGACAGGGTACTCAGCCCCAGCATTTT. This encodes CASSLPGQGTQPQHF.

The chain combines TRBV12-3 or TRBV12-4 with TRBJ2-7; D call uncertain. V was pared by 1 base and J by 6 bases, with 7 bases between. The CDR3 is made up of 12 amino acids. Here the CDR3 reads CASSLGPFEQYF. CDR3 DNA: TGTGCCAGCAGTTTAGGACCGTTCGAGCAGTACTTC.

CDR3 protein: CASSVGQGRSIGNTIYF. DNA for the CDR3: TGTGCCAGCAGCGTAGGTCAGGGACGCTCCATCGGAAACACCATATATTTT. This sequence joins TRBV9 and TRBJ1-3, with a tentative D call TRBD1 (5 bases). The CDR3 length is 17 residues. V lost 0 bases to trimming and J lost 4 bases, with 17 bases between them. Germline CDR1 reads SGDLS; CDR2 reads YYNGEE.

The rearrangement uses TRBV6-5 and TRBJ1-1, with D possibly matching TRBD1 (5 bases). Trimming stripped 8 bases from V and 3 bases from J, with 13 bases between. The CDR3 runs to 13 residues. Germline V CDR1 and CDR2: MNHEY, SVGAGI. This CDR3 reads CASASGYDTEAFF. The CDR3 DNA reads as TGTGCCAGCGCCTCAGGGTATGACACTGAAGCTTTCTTT.

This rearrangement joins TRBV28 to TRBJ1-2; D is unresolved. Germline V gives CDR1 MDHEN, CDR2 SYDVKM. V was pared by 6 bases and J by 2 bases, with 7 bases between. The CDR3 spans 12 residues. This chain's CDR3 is CASSAENYGYTF. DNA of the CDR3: TGTGCCAGCAGCGCAGAGAACTATGGCTACACCTTC.

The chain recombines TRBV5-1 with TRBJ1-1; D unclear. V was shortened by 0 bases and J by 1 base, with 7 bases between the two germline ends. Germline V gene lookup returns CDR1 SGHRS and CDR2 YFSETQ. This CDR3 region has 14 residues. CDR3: CASSLATENTEAFF. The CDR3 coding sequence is TGCGCCAGCAGCTTGGCCACAGAGAACACTGAAGCTTTCTTT.

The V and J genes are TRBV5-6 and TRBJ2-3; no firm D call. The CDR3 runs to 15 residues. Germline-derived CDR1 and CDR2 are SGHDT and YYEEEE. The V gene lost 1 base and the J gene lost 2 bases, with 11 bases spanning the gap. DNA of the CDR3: TGTGCCAGCAGCTTGACCATCGCCAACACAGATACGCAGTATTTT. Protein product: CASSLTIANTDTQYF.

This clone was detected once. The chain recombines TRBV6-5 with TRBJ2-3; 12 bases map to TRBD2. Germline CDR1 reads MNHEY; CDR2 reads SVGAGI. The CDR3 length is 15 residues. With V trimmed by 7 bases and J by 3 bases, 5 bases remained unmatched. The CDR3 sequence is CASIWTSGATDTQYF. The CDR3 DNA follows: TGTGCCAGCATATGGACTAGCGGGGCAACAGATACGCAGTATTTT.

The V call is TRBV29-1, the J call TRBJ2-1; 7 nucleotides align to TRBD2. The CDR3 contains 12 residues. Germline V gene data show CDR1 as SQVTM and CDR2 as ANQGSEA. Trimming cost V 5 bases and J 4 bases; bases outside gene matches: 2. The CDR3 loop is CSVLADYNEQFF. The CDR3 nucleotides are TGCAGCGTTCTAGCGGATTACAATGAGCAGTTCTTC.